This TCR beta chain was documented in a study of sequential checkpoint blockade in melanoma (dated by TCRdb to between 2019 and 2020). For the wider study: Patients were randomized 1:1 to first-line nivolumab followed by ipilimumab (arm A) or ipilimumab followed by nivolumab (arm B). DNA from roughly 90 melanoma tumor samples collected before treatment underwent TCRbeta immunosequencing. Maintenance nivolumab came after each of the two trial sequences. For some 22 patients, matched tumor biopsies were taken both before treatment and at week 13, after single-agent nivolumab (arm A) or ipilimumab (arm B). The same lesion was the source of about 80% of the matched pre- and post-treatment tumor biopsy pairs. Study-wide findings and limitations: Among patients in arm A, the nivolumab-first arm, pretreatment tumor TIL clonality was associated with response (P = .04). Within-arm analyses of tumor T-cell fraction were limited by small sample sizes and reduced statistical power. Patients whose tumor T-cell fraction and clonality increased by week 13 were about 30 times more likely to achieve clinical benefit. Tumor T-cell fraction and clonality were correlated with PD-L1 staining and CD8+ T-cell counts, but not with mutational load. Validation of the response-prediction model combining TCR metrics and mutation burden is needed in larger, independent patient cohorts.

TCRbeta CDR3 regions were immunosequenced from genomic DNA with the immunoSEQ Assay. Before high-throughput sequencing, the genomic DNA was amplified using bias-controlled multiplex PCR. Processing in the source paper ran as follows. To quantify the absolute abundance of each unique TCRbeta CDR3 region, the sequences were collapsed and filtered. Clonality, defined as 1 minus Pielou's evenness, was calculated using only productive rearrangements. Tumor T-cell fraction was computed by normalizing TCRbeta template counts to usable DNA, estimated from several housekeeping genes. Clones with significantly greater frequencies in on-treatment versus baseline samples were identified using a previously published method. TCRdb re-hosts the immuneACCESS table, in-frame sequences only. Its copies lack some clones; in the studies checked, an unresolved V gene accounts for under half of them, and the cause for the rest is not known. D and trimming come from the DNA, and the V and J calls and clone size come from that table. The sample table contains about 3,700 clones; only one count was recorded for 20% to 25% of them. Under 20% of the sample is in the top ten clones.

Sample treatment or condition, as interpreted from the label and publication: randomized to nivolumab then ipilimumab (arm A) or the reverse (arm B). None of the patients in the trial had previously been given DNA-damaging chemotherapy. The samples were obtained from melanoma patients enrolled in CheckMate 064, an open-label, randomized phase II trial testing sequential checkpoint blockade. Tumor TCR sequencing used genomic DNA from formalin-fixed paraffin-embedded (FFPE) tissue samples. With respect to this clone: The antigen it binds to is not known. The input lacks base qualities; no much larger clone sits a single base away.

The sample in question was tumor tissue (inferred from file names), obtained from a patient given nivolumab and ipilimumab in sequence. This receptor was taken from a human donor with melanoma.

The CDR3 protein is CATSRDRRGGYEQYF. Here is the DNA: TGTGCCACCAGCAGAGATCGCAGGGGGGGTTACGAGCAGTACTTC. The receptor chain draws on TRBV15 and TRBJ2-7; the D segment might be TRBD1 or TRBD2, since each matches 7 bases. The CDR3 measures 15 amino acids from cysteine to phenylalanine. Of all the DNA, just the CDR3 is kept, 45 bases in frame from base 1. Cut back by 0 bases and 4 bases, the V and J ends lie 13 bases apart. CDR1 LNHNV and CDR2 YYDKDF are derived from the germline V gene (reference sequence).